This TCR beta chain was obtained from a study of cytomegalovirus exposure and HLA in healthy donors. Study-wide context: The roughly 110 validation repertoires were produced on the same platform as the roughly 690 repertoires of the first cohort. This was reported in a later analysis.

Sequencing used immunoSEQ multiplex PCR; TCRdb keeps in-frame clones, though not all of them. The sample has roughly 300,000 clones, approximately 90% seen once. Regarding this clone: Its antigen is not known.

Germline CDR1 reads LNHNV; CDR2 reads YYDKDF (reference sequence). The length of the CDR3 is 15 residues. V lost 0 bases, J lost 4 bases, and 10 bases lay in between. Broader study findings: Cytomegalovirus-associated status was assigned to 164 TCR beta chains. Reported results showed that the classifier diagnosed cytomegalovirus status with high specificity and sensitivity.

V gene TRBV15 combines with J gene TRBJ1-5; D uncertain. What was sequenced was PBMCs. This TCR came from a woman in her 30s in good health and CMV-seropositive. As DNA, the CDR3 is TGTGCCACCAGCAGAGATCTGGGAGGGAATCAGCCCCAGCATTTT. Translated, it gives CATSRDLGGNQPQHF.